These 27 T cell receptor beta chains originate from one sample sequenced in a study of siplizumab effects on memory and regulatory T cells. Produced via immunoSEQ multiplex PCR; TCRdb's table is partial and in-frame only. The table shows 100,000 or so clones, with around 90% occurring only once. The sequenced material came from Tregs sorted from blood. These receptors all come from a human donor in good health.

The rearrangement joins TRBV5-1 to TRBJ2-1; D may be TRBD1 (6 bases). The germline gives CDR1 SGHRS, CDR2 YFSETQ. V lost 5 bases and J lost 0, with 12 bases in between. The CDR3 contains 15 residues. CDR3 nucleotide sequence: TGCGCCAGCAGGCTCGGACAGAGCTCCTACAATGAGCAGTTCTTC. This codes for CASRLGQSSYNEQFF.

This chain uses TRBV11-1 with TRBJ2-1; D is tentatively TRBD1 or TRBD2 (6 bases each). The germline V gene encodes CDR1 SGHAT and CDR2 FQDESV (reference sequence). The CDR3 totals 16 residues. The V end lost 5 bases, the J end lost 0 bases, and 14 bases lay between the germline ends. This CDR3 reads CASSVDRRGSYNEQFF. CDR3 nucleotides: TGTGCCAGCAGCGTAGACAGGAGGGGCTCCTACAATGAGCAGTTCTTC.

This clone has a single count. The rearrangement joins TRBV6-6 to TRBJ1-4, with 7 nucleotides matching TRBD1. Looked up from germline, CDR1 is MNHNY and CDR2 is SVGAGI (reference sequence). J lost 10 bases, V lost 3 bases, and 11 bases had no gene match. The CDR3 consists of 15 residues. CDR3: CASSYNGPQGGKLFF. The DNA for the CDR3 is TGTGCCAGCAGTTATAACGGTCCCCAGGGGGGAAAACTGTTTTTT.

The genes are TRBV9 and TRBJ2-2; 9 nucleotides align to TRBD1. CDR1 is SGDLS, CDR2 YYNGEE, per germline. The CDR3 spans 16 residues. J lost 2 bases, V lost 3 bases, and 5 bases had no gene match. As DNA, the CDR3 is TGTGCCAGCAGCGCTGGACAGGGGATTAACACCGGGGAGCTGTTTTTT. Encoded protein: CASSAGQGINTGELFF.

The rearrangement uses TRBV4-2 and TRBJ2-7; possibly TRBD2 for D (5 bases). The CDR3 has 14 residues. From germline, CDR1 is LGHNA and CDR2 YNFKEQ. V lost 0 bases, J lost 3 bases, and 9 bases lay in between. The CDR3 region is CASSQDRRDYEQYF. CDR3 bases: TGTGCCAGCAGCCAAGATCGCCGGGACTACGAGCAGTACTTC.

The gene calls are TRBV7-3 and TRBJ2-7; TRBD2 matches 11 bases. Germline CDR1 and CDR2: SGHTA and FQGTGA. V dropped 2 bases and J dropped 2; count of bases not matched to a gene: 5. The CDR3 covers 16 residues. Written as DNA, the CDR3 is TGTGCCAGCAGCTTACTGGCGACTAGCGGGACCTACGAGCAGTACTTC. It is translated as CASSLLATSGTYEQYF.

The chain combines TRBV2 with TRBJ2-7; 9 bases agree with TRBD1. The CDR3 spans 11 residues. Trimming took 6 bases from V and 12 from J; bases not matched to a gene: 6. Germline-derived CDR1 and CDR2 are SNHLY and FYNNEI. CDR3: CASRLQGAPYF. CDR3 nucleotides: TGTGCCAGCAGATTACAGGGGGCGCCGTACTTC. The full variable domain, in which reference TRBV2 and TRBJ2-7 provide the parts outside the CDR3, is EPEVTQTPSHQVTQMGQEVILRCVPISNHLYFYWYRQILGQKVEFLVSFYNNEISEKSEIFDDQFSVERPDGSNFTLKIRSTKLEDSAMYFCASRLQGAPYFGPGTRLTVT.

This chain connects TRBV19 to TRBJ2-7; D may be TRBD1 (6 bases). The CDR3 consists of 13 residues. Trimming stripped 4 bases from V and 3 bases from J, with 10 bases between. In germline, CDR1 is LNHDA, CDR2 SQIVND (reference sequence). The DNA of the CDR3 is TGTGCCAGTAGTAGGCAGGGGCGCTACGAGCAGTACTTC. Translating gives CASSRQGRYEQYF.

The chain combines TRBV6-4 with TRBJ2-5, with 7 bases lining up with TRBD2. The CDR3 is 14 amino acids. Per germline, CDR1 MRHNA and CDR2 SNTAGT. Germline trimming cut 8 bases from V and 0 bases from J; bases unmatched to any gene: 6. The CDR3 DNA follows: TGTGCCAGCGAGGTACTAGCGAACCAAGAGACCCAGTACTTC. This sequence encodes CASEVLANQETQYF.

The V gene is TRBV2, the J gene TRBJ1-4, with D maybe TRBD1 (5 bases). Trimming removed 7 bases at V and 5 bases at J, with 23 bases between. Germline CDR1 and CDR2: SNHLY and FYNNEI. This CDR3 has 17 amino acids. The CDR3 reads CASIALGWGTSNEKLFF. The CDR3 DNA reads as TGTGCCAGCATTGCTCTAGGGTGGGGGACGTCCAATGAAAAACTGTTTTTT.

This clone was detected only once. The chain combines TRBV5-1 with TRBJ2-3; D uncertain. V was shortened by 4 bases and J by 4 bases, with 7 bases between the two germline ends. The CDR3 is 12 amino acids. Germline CDR1 and CDR2: SGHRS and YFSETQ. CDR3 bases: TGCGCCAGCAGCACGGTCCCAGATACGCAGTATTTT. It yields the protein CASSTVPDTQYF.

The gene calls are TRBV13 and TRBJ2-5, with 9 bases that match TRBD2. CDR1 is PRHDT, CDR2 FYEKMQ, per germline (reference sequence). V gave up 0 bases and J gave up 5 bases; unmatched junction bases: 7. The CDR3 is made up of 16 amino acids. CDR3 in amino acids: CASSLGSGSGQETQYF. CDR3 bases: TGTGCCAGCAGCTTAGGTAGCGGGAGCGGTCAGGAGACCCAGTACTTC.

This clone occurred a few times. The chain carries TRBV6-1 and TRBJ2-6; TRBD2 matches 8 bases. Per germline, CDR1 MNHNS and CDR2 SASEGT. This CDR3 has 17 amino acids. The ends lost 0 bases at V and 0 bases at J; junction bases unmatched: 1. The CDR3: CASSEARGVSGANVLTF. The CDR3 nucleotides are TGTGCCAGCAGTGAAGCGCGGGGGGTCTCTGGGGCCAACGTCCTGACTTTC.

CDR3 loop: CASSLPLWAANYGYTF. Here the CDR3 DNA reads TGCGCCAGCAGCCTCCCCTTGTGGGCAGCTAACTATGGCTACACCTTC. This chain links TRBV5-1 with TRBJ1-2; D is unclear. V lost 4 bases and J 0 bases, leaving 16 bases between the germline ends. Germline V CDR1 and CDR2: SGHRS, YFSETQ. The CDR3 runs 16 residues.

The rearrangement uses TRBV7-9 and TRBJ1-2; the D is unclear. The ends were cut back, 8 bases at V and 8 bases at J, with 12 bases in the middle. The CDR3 runs to 11 residues. CDR1 and CDR2 (germline): SEHNR, FQNEAQ (reference sequence). The CDR3 loop is CASVFSNGYTF. CDR3 coding DNA: TGTGCCAGCGTGTTTTCAAACGGCTACACCTTC.

V usage is TRBV14 and J usage is TRBJ2-1, with D possibly matching TRBD1 (5 bases). Germline-derived CDR1 and CDR2 are SGHDN and FVKESK. Between the trimmed V and J ends, which lost 0 bases and 0 bases, there was a span of 18 bases. This CDR3 is 19 amino acids long. CDR3 sequence reads: CASSQDLWGRPSSYNEQFF. Written as DNA, the CDR3 is TGTGCCAGCAGCCAAGATCTTTGGGGCAGGCCAAGCTCCTACAATGAGCAGTTCTTC.

The rearrangement uses TRBV28 and TRBJ2-7, with D possibly being TRBD1 (5 bases). The CDR3 covers 16 residues. The germline V gene has CDR1 MDHEN and CDR2 SYDVKM. Trimming removed 4 bases at V and 2 bases at J, with 18 bases between. The CDR3 loop reads CASSSLPGLTAYEQYF. The CDR3 nucleotides are TGTGCCAGCAGTTCCCTCCCAGGGTTGACTGCCTACGAGCAGTACTTC.

The V gene is TRBV30, the J gene TRBJ1-4, with D hard to call. Trimming removed 4 bases at V and 0 bases at J, with 12 bases between. CDR1 and CDR2 from the germline V gene are GTSNPN and SVGIG (reference sequence). The CDR3 contains 15 residues. CDR3 in amino acids: CAWIYGPTTNEKLFF. The CDR3 nucleotides read TGTGCCTGGATATACGGGCCCACAACTAATGAAAAACTGTTTTTT.

This chain uses TRBV4-2 with TRBJ1-2; tentative D call: TRBD1 (5 bases). V was shortened by 0 bases and J by 0 bases, with 8 bases between the two germline ends. In germline, CDR1 is LGHNA, CDR2 YNFKEQ. CDR3 length: 15 amino acids. The CDR3 is CASSQDKGSNYGYTF. In DNA form, the CDR3 reads TGTGCCAGCAGCCAAGATAAGGGGTCTAACTATGGCTACACCTTC.

The chain has TRBV27 and TRBJ1-6; no reliable D call. Germline V CDR1 and CDR2: MNHEY, SMNVEV (reference sequence). V lost 8 bases and J lost 6, with 11 bases in between. This CDR3 contains 13 residues. CDR3 DNA: TGTGCCAGCGGGCCTCCTGCTAATTCACCCCTCCACTTT. This gives the protein CASGPPANSPLHF.

CDR3 in DNA: TGCGCCAGCAGCATCGACAGGGGGGGCAATGAGCAGTTCTTC. It encodes CASSIDRGGNEQFF. The rearrangement joins TRBV5-1 to TRBJ2-1; 9 positions agree with TRBD1. The CDR3 length is 14 residues. V lost 4 bases and J lost 6; bases outside the gene matches: 5. Germline CDR1 is SGHRS and CDR2 is YFSETQ.

The chain carries TRBV30 and TRBJ2-1; tentative D call: TRBD2 (5 bases). CDR3 length: 13 amino acids. V was shortened by 0 bases and J by 9 bases, with 12 bases between the two germline ends. Germline CDR1 GTSNPN, CDR2 SVGIG (reference sequence). The CDR3 sequence is CAWSVDLGSEQFF. In DNA form, the CDR3 reads TGTGCCTGGAGTGTAGATCTTGGGAGTGAGCAGTTCTTC. The full variable domain, its missing parts supplied by reference TRBV30 and TRBJ2-1, is SQTIHQWPATLVQPVGSPLSLECTVEGTSNPNLYWYRQAAGRGLQLLFYSVGIGQISSEVPQNLSASRPQDRQFILSSKKLLLSDSGFYLCAWSVDLGSEQFFGPGTRLTVL.

The chain recombines TRBV27 with TRBJ2-1; 9 nucleotides match TRBD2. The CDR3 totals 15 residues. V shed 6 bases and J 2 bases; nucleotides not matched to a gene: 5. Germline CDR1 and CDR2: MNHEY and SMNVEV (reference sequence). The CDR3: CASRSGRLAYNEQFF. The DNA of the CDR3 is TGTGCCAGCAGGAGCGGGAGGCTAGCCTACAATGAGCAGTTCTTC.

The rearrangement uses TRBV7-9 and TRBJ1-2; 8 nucleotides agree with TRBD1. V lost 5 bases to trimming and J lost 6 bases; unmatched junction nucleotides: 8. This CDR3 contains 14 residues. Germline-derived CDR1 and CDR2 are SEHNR and FQNEAQ (reference sequence). This CDR3 is CASSVSGGGNGYTF. CDR3 coding DNA: TGTGCCAGCAGCGTATCAGGGGGCGGGAATGGCTACACCTTC.

This CDR3 is CASSSDSLGYEQYF. CDR3 nucleotide sequence: TGTGCCAGCAGCTCAGACAGTTTAGGCTACGAGCAGTACTTC. The J gene is TRBJ2-7, the V gene TRBV7-8; TRBD1 is a possible D gene (5 bases). Trimming took off 4 bases at V and 3 bases at J, with 13 bases between the two ends. This CDR3 is 14 amino acids long. The germline gives CDR1 SGHVS, CDR2 FQNEAQ. The full variable domain, completed using reference TRBV7-8 and TRBJ2-7, is GAGVSQSPRYKVAKRGQDVALRCDPISGHVSLFWYQQALGQGPEFLTYFQNEAQLDKSGLPSDRFFAERPEGSVSTLKIQRTQQEDSAVYLCASSSDSLGYEQYFGPGTRLTVT.

This clone was detected only once. This rearrangement joins TRBV7-8 to TRBJ1-5; the D gene is possibly TRBD1 (5 bases). The V gene lost 8 bases and the J gene lost 5 bases, with 16 bases spanning the gap. Germline V gives CDR1 SGHVS, CDR2 FQNEAQ. The CDR3 sequence is 14 residues long. CDR3 amino acids: CASGGSVRDQPQHF. The CDR3 DNA is TGTGCCAGCGGTGGCAGCGTCAGGGATCAGCCCCAGCATTTT.

The gene calls are TRBV14 and TRBJ1-1, with 7 bases identical to TRBD1. CDR3 length: 13 residues. In germline, CDR1 is SGHDN, CDR2 FVKESK. The junction had 8 bases not matched to a gene; V was cut back by 3 bases and J by 10 bases. The CDR3 sequence: CASSQVPRGSAFF. For the CDR3, the DNA is TGTGCCAGCAGCCAGGTACCCAGGGGGTCAGCTTTCTTT.